This record concerns one TCR beta chain sequence. Its specificity is unknown. Treg sorting used a CD4+CD25+CD127-/low gate. After constant-region reverse-primer amplification, full-length variable regions underwent semi-nested PCR with Nested Universal Primer A. One entry per CDR3 protein results from TCRdb running MiXCR on the 5' RACE reads. The repertoire consists of 30,000 or so distinct CDR3 sequences, with around 27% occurring once and the leading ten covering about 2.5%. The CDR3 has 14 residues. Germline loops: CDR1 MNHNY, CDR2 SVGAGI (reference sequence). Trimming cost V 6 bases and J 3 bases, with 12 bases left between them. Broader study findings: The larger cohort examined one V-J beta rearrangement, not whole repertoires. Greatest tumor Treg TCR overlap was with tumor naive CD4+ cells.

V gene TRBV6-6 combines with J gene TRBJ2-1; D is unclear. This TCR was sampled from a female donor with breast cancer. The specimen sequenced was tumor-infiltrating Tregs sorted from the breast tumor. The CDR3, as DNA: TGTGCCAGCAGCCCCTCGGGTGGCTACAATGAGCAGTTCTTC. It is translated as CASSPSGGYNEQFF.